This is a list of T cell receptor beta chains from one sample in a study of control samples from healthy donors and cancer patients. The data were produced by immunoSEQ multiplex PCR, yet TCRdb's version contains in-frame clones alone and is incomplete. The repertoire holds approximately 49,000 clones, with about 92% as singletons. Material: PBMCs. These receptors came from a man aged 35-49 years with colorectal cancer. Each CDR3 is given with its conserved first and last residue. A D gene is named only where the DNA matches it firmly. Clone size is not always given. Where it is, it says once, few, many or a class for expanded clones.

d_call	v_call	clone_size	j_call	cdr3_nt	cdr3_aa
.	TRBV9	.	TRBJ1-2	TGTGCCAGCAGCGGCGACAACTATGGCTACACCTTC	CASSGDNYGYTF
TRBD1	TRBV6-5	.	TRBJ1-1	TGTGCCAGCAGGAACACAGGGGCCACTGAAGCTTTCTTT	CASRNTGATEAFF
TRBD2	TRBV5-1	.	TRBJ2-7	TGCGCCAGCCGACCGAGGGAGGGCCCCGCTTACTACGAGCAGTACTTC	CASRPREGPAYYEQYF
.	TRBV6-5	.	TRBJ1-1	TGTGCCAGCAGTCCAAGCACGGCGAACACTGAAGCTTTCTTT	CASSPSTANTEAFF
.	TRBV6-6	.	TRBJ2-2	TGTGCCACGCAAAGGGGGGTCTTGAACACCGGGGAGCTGTTTTTT	CATQRGVLNTGELFF
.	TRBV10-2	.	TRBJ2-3	TGCGCCAGCAGTGAGTCTGGGACGGTGTATTATTTT	CASSESGTVYYF
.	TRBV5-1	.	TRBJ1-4	TGCGCCAGCAGCACTCAGGGGCTGAGGGGGAACGAAAAACTGTTTTTT	CASSTQGLRGNEKLFF
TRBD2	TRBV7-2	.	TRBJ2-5	TGTGCCAGCAGCTTAGCGTTAGCGGGGGGGTACCAAGAGACCCAGTACTTC	CASSLALAGGYQETQYF
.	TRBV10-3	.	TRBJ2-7	TGTGCCATCAGTGAGGAGGACGCGATCTCCTACGAGCAGTACTTC	CAISEEDAISYEQYF
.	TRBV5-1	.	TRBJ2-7	TGCGCCAGCAGCTCTTACTACGAGCAGTACTTC	CASSSYYEQYF
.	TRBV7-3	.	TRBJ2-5	TGTGCCAGCAGCTTAGGGGCACACCAAGAGACCCAGTACTTC	CASSLGAHQETQYF
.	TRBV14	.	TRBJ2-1	TGTGCCAGCAGCCAGACCCCATGGCTTGTGGCGGGCCTATACAATGAGCAGTTCTTC	CASSQTPWLVAGLYNEQFF
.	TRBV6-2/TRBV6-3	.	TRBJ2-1	TGTGCCAGCAGTTATACGAGGGACCAGTTCTTC	CASSYTRDQFF
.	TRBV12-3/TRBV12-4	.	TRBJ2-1	TGTGCCAGCAGTCCCAGCCACAATGAGCAGTTCTTC	CASSPSHNEQFF
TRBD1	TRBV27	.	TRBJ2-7	TGTGCCAGCAGTTTTCAAAACCGACAGGGGGACGAGCAGTACTTC	CASSFQNRQGDEQYF
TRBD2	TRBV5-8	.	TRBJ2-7	TGTGCCAGCAGCTTGGGACTAGCGGGAGGCAATTACGAGCAGTACTTC	CASSLGLAGGNYEQYF
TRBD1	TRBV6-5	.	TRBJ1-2	TGTGCCAGCAGTTACGACAGGGGCTTTGAGGGCTACACCTTC	CASSYDRGFEGYTF
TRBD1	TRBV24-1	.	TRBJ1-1	TGTGCCACCAGTGATCCCGCAGGGGGCAGCACTGAAGCTTTCTTT	CATSDPAGGSTEAFF
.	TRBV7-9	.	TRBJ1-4	TGTGCCAGCAGCGCATCTGATTCGGTAGGAGAAAAACTGTTTTTT	CASSASDSVGEKLFF
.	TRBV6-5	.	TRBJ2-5	TGTGCCAGCAGTTACTCGAATCAAAGAGGCCAGTACTTC	CASSYSNQRGQYF
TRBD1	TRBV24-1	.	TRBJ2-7	TGTGCCACCAGTGATTCCGGGACAGGCCCTGGCGAGCAGTACTTC	CATSDSGTGPGEQYF
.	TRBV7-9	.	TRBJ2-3	TGTGCCAGCAGCTTCTTGGGAGATACGCAGTATTTT	CASSFLGDTQYF
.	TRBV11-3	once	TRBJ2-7	TGTGCCAGCAGCTTAGATCCAGCGGATCTCTCCTACGAGCAGTACTTC	CASSLDPADLSYEQYF
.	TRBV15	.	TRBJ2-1	TGTGCCACCAGCAGAGCCAGCGGTTCTATCAATGAGCAGTTCTTC	CATSRASGSINEQFF
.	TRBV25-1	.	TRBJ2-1	TGTGCCAGCAGTGACCGGTACAATGAGCAGTTCTTC	CASSDRYNEQFF
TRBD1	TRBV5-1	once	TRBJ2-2	TGCGCCAGCAGCCCCAACCCGGGACAGACGAACACCGGGGAGCTGTTTTTT	CASSPNPGQTNTGELFF
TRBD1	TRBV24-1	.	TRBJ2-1	TGTGCCACCAGTGATGGGACAGTCTCTTTCAATGAGCAGTTCTTC	CATSDGTVSFNEQFF
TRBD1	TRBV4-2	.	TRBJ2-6	TGTGCCAGCAGCCAAGATACAGGGGGCAATGGGGCCAACGTCCTGACTTTC	CASSQDTGGNGANVLTF
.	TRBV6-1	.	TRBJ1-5	TGTGCCAGCAGTGATCTGGCAGGGAATCAGCCCCAGCATTTT	CASSDLAGNQPQHF
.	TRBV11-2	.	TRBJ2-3	TGTGCCAGCAGCTTAGGACCAGCGACGTTCGCAGATACGCAGTATTTT	CASSLGPATFADTQYF
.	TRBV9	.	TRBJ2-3	TGTGCCAGCAGCGTAGATTTCGCAGATACGCAGTATTTT	CASSVDFADTQYF
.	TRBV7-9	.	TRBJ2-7	TGTGCCAGCAGCTCGTGGGGCGGTTCCTACGAGCAGTACTTC	CASSSWGGSYEQYF
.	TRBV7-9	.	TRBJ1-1	TGTGCCAGCAGCTTAGTCTTGGGGGGGAACACTGAAGCTTTCTTT	CASSLVLGGNTEAFF
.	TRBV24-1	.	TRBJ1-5	TGTGCCACCAGTGATCATAGCAATCAGCCCCAGCATTTT	CATSDHSNQPQHF
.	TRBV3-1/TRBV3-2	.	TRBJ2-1	TGTGCCAGCAGCCTCACGAATGAGCAGTTCTTC	CASSLTNEQFF
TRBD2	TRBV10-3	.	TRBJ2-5	TGTGCCATCAGTGAGGCCCCACTAGCGGGCGGTGACGAGACCCAGTACTTC	CAISEAPLAGGDETQYF
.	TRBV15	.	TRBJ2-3	TGTGCCACCAGCAGAGATATAGCGGATACGCAGTATTTT	CATSRDIADTQYF
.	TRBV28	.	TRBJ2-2	TGTGCCAGCAGTTTATTGGGACAAGAGTTGACCGGGGAGCTGTTTTTT	CASSLLGQELTGELFF
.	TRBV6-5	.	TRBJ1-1	TGTGCCAGCACTGGGACGATTTCTGAAGCTTTCTTT	CASTGTISEAFF
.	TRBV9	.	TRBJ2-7	TGTGCCAGCAGCCTCGGACAACTGGGGTACGAGCAGTACTTC	CASSLGQLGYEQYF
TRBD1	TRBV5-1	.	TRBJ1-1	TGCGCCAGCAGCCATGCCGGGACAGGGGTGACTGAAGCTTTCTTT	CASSHAGTGVTEAFF
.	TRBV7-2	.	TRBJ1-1	TGTGCCAGCAGCGCGGACGGTATGAACACTGAAGCTTTCTTT	CASSADGMNTEAFF
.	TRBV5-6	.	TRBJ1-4	TGTGCCAGCAGCCCTGGACTTGAAAAACTGTTTTTT	CASSPGLEKLFF
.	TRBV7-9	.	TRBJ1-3	TGTGCCAGCAGGAGACGGGGGGAAAACACCATATATTTT	CASRRRGENTIYF
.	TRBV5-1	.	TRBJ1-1	TGCGCCAGCAGGGAGGCAGTAAACACTGAAGCTTTCTTT	CASREAVNTEAFF
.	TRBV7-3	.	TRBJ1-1	TGTGCCAGCAGCCCGTACGAGGGCGGGGGAGCTTTCTTT	CASSPYEGGGAFF
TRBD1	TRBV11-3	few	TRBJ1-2	TGTGCCAGCAGCCGACTCGGACAGGCCGGAACCCCTAACTATGGCTACACCTTC	CASSRLGQAGTPNYGYTF
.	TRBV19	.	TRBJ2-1	TGTGCCAGTAGTATTGAGAGATCCTCCTACAATGAGCAGTTCTTC	CASSIERSSYNEQFF